The 28 T cell receptor beta chains reported below all come from one sample, sequenced in a study of blood T cell repertoires in COVID-19. This table comes from immunoSEQ multiplex PCR, and its TCRdb copy is limited to in-frame clones, with some not included. The sample yields 120,000 or so clones, 65% to 90% seen once. Sequenced material: peripheral blood. The source of these receptors is a woman of 80 years or more with acute or convalescent COVID-19.

The chain employs TRBV3-1 (or the pseudogene TRBV3-2) and TRBJ2-3; the match to TRBD1 covers 7 bases. This CDR3 has 14 amino acids. The V gene end was trimmed by 5 bases and the J gene end by 3 bases; junction bases not matched to a gene: 5. The germline V gene encodes CDR1 LGHDT and CDR2 YNNKEL (reference sequence). CDR3 sequence: CASSSGQWTDTQYF. CDR3 nucleotide sequence: TGTGCCAGCAGCTCGGGACAGTGGACAGATACGCAGTATTTT.

This chain joins TRBV5-1 and TRBJ2-2; TRBD1 might be the D (6 bases). Trimming took 3 bases from V and 0 from J, leaving 18 bases between them. Germline V gives CDR1 SGHRS, CDR2 YFSETQ. The CDR3 totals 18 residues. CDR3 protein: CASSSRPRQGTNTGELFF. The CDR3 DNA follows: TGCGCCAGCAGCTCCCGACCCCGGCAGGGGACGAACACCGGGGAGCTGTTTTTT.

The chain has TRBV6-1 and TRBJ1-2; 8 positions agree with TRBD1. The CDR3 runs 13 residues. CDR1 and CDR2 (germline): MNHNS, SASEGT. V was clipped by 3 bases and J by 7 bases; unmatched bases: 4. This CDR3 is CASSDGGQAGYTF. For the CDR3, the DNA is TGTGCCAGCAGTGACGGGGGACAGGCTGGCTACACCTTC.

The chain combines TRBV4-3 with TRBJ1-6; D is uncertain. The germline gives CDR1 LGHNA, CDR2 YSLEER. The CDR3 loop spans 16 amino acids. Trimming removed 2 bases at V and 6 bases at J, with 14 bases between. The CDR3 coding sequence is TGCGCCAGCAGCCAAACTATAGAAGAGAGTAATTCACCCCTCCACTTT. It codes for CASSQTIEESNSPLHF.

This rearrangement joins TRBV6-5 to TRBJ1-4; no firm D call. The CDR3 spans 12 residues. Germline values: CDR1 MNHEY, CDR2 SVGAGI. Trimming took off 4 bases at V and 8 bases at J, with 8 bases between the two ends. CDR3: CASSFRGEKLFF. Written as DNA, the CDR3 is TGTGCCAGCAGTTTCCGGGGAGAAAAACTGTTTTTT.

This clone was observed once. The J gene is TRBJ1-1, the V gene TRBV6-5; D is perhaps TRBD1 (5 bases). The V end lost 4 bases, the J end lost 9 bases, and 15 bases lay between the germline ends. There are 13 residues in the CDR3. Germline assignment: CDR1 MNHEY and CDR2 SVGAGI. CDR3 protein: CASSSVDRLQAFF. The CDR3, as DNA: TGTGCCAGCAGTTCCGTCGACAGACTGCAAGCTTTCTTT.

V is TRBV5-8 and J is TRBJ1-4, with D perhaps matching TRBD1 (5 bases). The CDR3 length is 17 residues. Per the germline V gene, CDR1 is SGHTS and CDR2 is YDEGEE. V was shortened by 4 bases and J by 4 bases, with 20 bases between the two germline ends. The CDR3 loop reads CASSLRGRVWGNEKLFF. CDR3 nucleotide sequence: TGTGCCAGCAGCCTGCGGGGCAGGGTCTGGGGTAATGAAAAACTGTTTTTT. Full variable domain (remainder filled in from reference TRBV5-8 and TRBJ1-4): EAGVTQSPTHLIKTRGQQATLRCSPISGHTSVYWYQQALGLGLQFLLWYDEGEERNRGNFPPRFSGRQFPNYSSELNVNALELEDSALYLCASSLRGRVWGNEKLFFGSGTQLSVL.

The gene calls are TRBV4-1 and TRBJ1-4; 10 bases match TRBD1. Germline-derived CDR1 and CDR2 are MGHRA and YSYEKL. V dropped 1 base and J dropped 8; count of bases not matched to a gene: 4. The CDR3 sequence is 15 residues long. CDR3 sequence: CASSQGQGAVEKLFF. DNA for the CDR3: TGCGCCAGCAGCCAAGGACAGGGGGCGGTCGAAAAACTGTTTTTT.

The rearrangement joins TRBV6-6 to TRBJ1-1, with a possible D match to TRBD1 (5 bases). This CDR3 is built from 14 residues. Germline loops: CDR1 MNHNY, CDR2 SVGAGI (reference sequence). Trimming took off 6 bases at V and 5 bases at J, with 16 bases between the two ends. The CDR3 coding sequence is TGTGCCAGCAGGGACCGGACACAGAGGACTGAAGCTTTCTTT. Amino acids: CASRDRTQRTEAFF.

The CDR3 here is CASSEGAGFSSGNTIYF. CDR3 sequence (DNA): TGTGCCAGCAGTGAGGGGGCAGGCTTTTCCTCTGGAAACACCATATATTTT. The chain couples TRBV6-1 to TRBJ1-3, with D possibly being TRBD1 (6 bases). CDR1 and CDR2 (germline): MNHNS, SASEGT. CDR3 length: 17 residues. The V gene lost 3 bases and the J gene lost 0 bases, with 15 bases spanning the gap.

CDR3 loop: CAISESVVSGGGTDTQYF. For the CDR3, the DNA is TGTGCCATCAGTGAGTCGGTCGTTAGCGGGGGTGGCACAGATACGCAGTATTTT. V gene TRBV10-3 combines with J gene TRBJ2-3; 9 bases match TRBD2. CDR1 is ENHRY, CDR2 SYGVKD, per germline. The CDR3 is 18 amino acids. With V trimmed by 0 bases and J by 1 base, 8 bases remained unmatched.

The chain has TRBV5-1 and TRBJ1-3; maybe TRBD1 (6 bases). The V and J ends lost 1 base and 0 bases respectively, with 14 bases between them. Germline-derived CDR1 and CDR2 are SGHRS and YFSETQ. CDR3 length: 17 residues. CDR3 sequence reads: CASSLWWQGSSGNTIYF. DNA for the CDR3: TGCGCCAGCAGCTTGTGGTGGCAGGGGAGCTCTGGAAACACCATATATTTT.

J is TRBJ1-1 and V is TRBV7-3; no firm D call. The length of the CDR3 is 13 residues. The V end lost 5 bases, the J end lost 1 base, and 8 bases lay between the germline ends. Germline V CDR1 and CDR2: SGHTA, FQGTGA. The CDR3 sequence: CASSILGNTEAFF. CDR3 nucleotides: TGTGCCAGCAGCATCCTCGGGAACACTGAAGCTTTCTTT.

The chain combines TRBV25-1 with TRBJ1-2, with 9 bases aligning to TRBD1. The CDR3 extends over 14 amino acids. With V trimmed by 5 bases and J by 2 bases, 3 bases remained unmatched. Germline assignment: CDR1 MGHDK and CDR2 SYGVNS. The CDR3 loop is CASSPQGANYGYTF. The CDR3 nucleotides read TGTGCCAGCAGTCCACAGGGGGCGAACTATGGCTACACCTTC.

This clone was found a few times. This chain's CDR3 is CASSLGQNNSPLHF. CDR3 in DNA: TGTGCCAGCAGCCTGGGCCAGAATAATTCACCCCTCCACTTT. The chain recombines TRBV3-1 (or the pseudogene TRBV3-2) with TRBJ1-6; the D is unclear. Germline loops: CDR1 LGHDT, CDR2 YNNKEL (reference sequence). V lost 4 bases and J 5 bases, leaving 9 bases between the germline ends. CDR3 length: 14 amino acids.

The chain joins TRBV3-1 (or the pseudogene TRBV3-2) to TRBJ2-2; D unclear. This CDR3 region has 13 residues. Trimming took 5 bases from V and 5 from J, leaving 9 bases between them. The V gene's germline CDR1 is LGHDT and CDR2 YNNKEL (reference sequence). The CDR3 sequence is CASSSYTTGELFF. In DNA, the CDR3 is TGTGCCAGCAGCTCTTACACGACCGGGGAGCTGTTTTTT.

This clone came up a few times. V and J are TRBV5-6 and TRBJ1-4, with D possibly TRBD1 on 6 matching bases. V lost 1 base and J 0 bases, leaving 16 bases between the germline ends. Germline lookup yields CDR1 SGHDT and CDR2 YYEEEE. This CDR3 contains 18 residues. CDR3 coding DNA: TGTGCCAGCAGCTTGAATCGGCAGGGGCTTGCAACTAATGAAAAACTGTTTTTT. Its translation: CASSLNRQGLATNEKLFF.

The chain recombines TRBV4-3 with TRBJ2-7, with D hard to call. This CDR3 has 13 residues. The V and J ends lost 0 bases and 6 bases respectively, with 9 bases between them. Germline V gene data show CDR1 as LGHNA and CDR2 as YSLEER. The CDR3 region is CASSQDLAGEQYF. The CDR3 DNA reads TGCGCCAGCAGCCAAGATTTGGCAGGCGAGCAGTACTTC.

The chain is built from TRBV6-5 and TRBJ1-4; unclear D gene. The V and J ends lost 6 bases and 8 bases respectively, with 13 bases between them. CDR1 and CDR2 (germline): MNHEY, SVGAGI. This CDR3 is built from 13 residues. The CDR3 sequence is CASRALQREKLFF. The CDR3 bases are TGTGCCAGCAGAGCACTCCAGAGGGAAAAACTGTTTTTT.

The chain has TRBV2 and TRBJ1-5; TRBD1 is a possible D gene (5 bases). The CDR3 has 12 residues. Germline values: CDR1 SNHLY, CDR2 FYNNEI. Trimming took off 8 bases at V and 4 bases at J, with 9 bases between the two ends. The CDR3 coding sequence is TGTGCCAGCGACAGTAGTAATCAGCCCCAGCATTTT. Its translation is CASDSSNQPQHF.

This sequence joins TRBV4-2 and TRBJ1-1; the D gene is possibly TRBD1 (5 bases). Between the trimmed V and J ends, which lost 0 bases and 7 bases, there was a span of 12 bases. Germline CDR1 and CDR2: LGHNA and YNFKEQ. The CDR3 sequence is 14 residues long. CDR3 loop: CASSQDLMGREAFF. The CDR3 DNA is TGTGCCAGCAGCCAAGATCTGATGGGGCGTGAAGCTTTCTTT.

This rearrangement joins TRBV5-6 to TRBJ1-2; the D is unclear. The germline V gene has CDR1 SGHDT and CDR2 YYEEEE. Trimming removed 0 bases from V and 7 bases from J, with 10 bases in between. The CDR3 consists of 13 residues. CDR3 amino acids: CASSLDSYSGYTF. CDR3 bases: TGTGCCAGCAGCTTGGACAGTTATAGTGGCTACACCTTC.

The rearrangement links TRBV2 to TRBJ1-2, with 9 nucleotides matching TRBD1. This CDR3 is built from 15 residues. Trimming took 6 bases from V and 4 from J; bases not matched to a gene: 9. Germline CDR1 is SNHLY and CDR2 is FYNNEI. CDR3 nucleotides: TGTGCCAGCAGCCAAACAGGGGGCGATGGCTATGGCTACACCTTC. The encoded protein is CASSQTGGDGYGYTF.

The rearrangement links TRBV5-1 to TRBJ2-5; possibly TRBD2 for D (6 bases). The CDR3 is 16 residues long. Germline-derived CDR1 and CDR2 are SGHRS and YFSETQ. The V and J ends lost 4 bases and 5 bases respectively, with 21 bases between them. CDR3 sequence: CASSPSGGAVLETQYF. In nucleotides, the CDR3 is TGCGCCAGCAGCCCCTCCGGGGGAGCCGTCCTGGAGACCCAGTACTTC. Full variable domain (outside the CDR3, taken from reference TRBV5-1 and TRBJ2-5): KAGVTQTPRYLIKTRGQQVTLSCSPISGHRSVSWYQQTPGQGLQFLFEYFSETQRNKGNFPGRFSGRQFSNSRSEMNVSTLELGDSALYLCASSPSGGAVLETQYFGPGTRLLVL.

CDR3: CASSSAGTGAHNEQFF. DNA of the CDR3: TGCGCCAGCAGCTCGGCCGGGACAGGGGCACACAATGAGCAGTTCTTC. The rearrangement joins TRBV5-1 to TRBJ2-1; 10 nucleotides align to TRBD1. The trim removed 3 bases at V and 5 bases at J, leaving 8 bases unmatched. This CDR3 spans 16 amino acids. CDR1 and CDR2 from the germline V gene are SGHRS and YFSETQ. The full variable domain, rest sourced from reference TRBV5-1 and TRBJ2-1, is KAGVTQTPRYLIKTRGQQVTLSCSPISGHRSVSWYQQTPGQGLQFLFEYFSETQRNKGNFPGRFSGRQFSNSRSEMNVSTLELGDSALYLCASSSAGTGAHNEQFFGPGTRLTVL.

This clone was seen once. The rearrangement links TRBV5-1 to TRBJ2-2; TRBD1 might be the D (6 bases). CDR1 SGHRS and CDR2 YFSETQ come from the germline V gene. Trimming cost V 3 bases and J 5 bases, with 11 bases left between them. The CDR3 totals 14 residues. The chain's CDR3 is CASSSVQGTGELFF. For the CDR3, the DNA is TGCGCCAGCAGCTCGGTACAGGGTACCGGGGAGCTGTTTTTT.

This chain connects TRBV4-2 to TRBJ1-1, with 7 bases aligning to TRBD1. V shed 3 bases and J 0 bases; nucleotides not matched to a gene: 7. The germline V gene encodes CDR1 LGHNA and CDR2 YNFKEQ. The CDR3 runs to 16 residues. Written as DNA, the CDR3 is TGTGCCAGCAGCCAGCCTTCGACAGGGTTGAACACTGAAGCTTTCTTT. Its protein product is CASSQPSTGLNTEAFF.

The chain carries TRBV6-5 and TRBJ1-5; TRBD1 matches 7 bases. Losses at the gene ends were 6 bases for V and 4 bases for J; bases not matched to a gene: 9. The CDR3 is 15 residues long. CDR1 MNHEY and CDR2 SVGAGI come from the germline V gene. CDR3 amino acids: CASRPGQRKNQPQHF. The DNA for the CDR3 is TGTGCCAGCAGACCGGGACAGCGGAAAAATCAGCCCCAGCATTTT.